What follows are 26 T cell receptor beta chains derived from one specimen sequenced in a study of cytomegalovirus exposure and HLA in healthy donors. The primer mix had 60 Vbeta and 13 Jbeta primers. Using immunoSEQ multiplex PCR, the repertoire was profiled, and TCRdb retains in-frame clones only, with some absent. Its table lists 45,000 to 55,000 clones. Material for sequencing was PBMCs. The source is a man aged 40-49 years in good health and CMV-seropositive.

The genes are TRBV7-6 and TRBJ1-3, with 12 bases fitting TRBD1. Germline assignment: CDR1 SGHVS and CDR2 FNYEAQ. The CDR3 runs to 17 residues. V shed 1 base, J shed 1 base, and the junction held 2 bases outside the gene matches. The CDR3 sequence: CASSLEGQGASGNTIYF. For the CDR3, the DNA is TGTGCCAGCAGCTTAGAGGGACAGGGGGCTTCTGGAAACACCATATATTTT.

The chain carries TRBV27 and TRBJ1-4; 9 nucleotides align to TRBD1. Germline V gene sequence: CDR1 MNHEY, CDR2 SMNVEV (reference sequence). V shed 1 base, J shed 6 bases, and the junction held 18 bases outside the gene matches. This CDR3 spans 20 amino acids. CDR3 loop: CASSLYTPGTGRGLDEKLFF. In nucleotides, the CDR3 is TGTGCCAGCAGTTTATATACCCCCGGGACAGGGAGAGGGTTAGATGAAAAACTGTTTTTT.

V and J are TRBV7-2 and TRBJ1-2, with a tentative D call TRBD1 (6 bases). The CDR3 length is 14 residues. V gave up 2 bases and J gave up 3 bases, with 10 bases separating them. The germline gives CDR1 SGHTA, CDR2 FQGNSA. The CDR3 loop reads CASSLQGGDYGYTF. CDR3 DNA sequence: TGTGCCAGCAGCTTACAAGGGGGGGACTATGGCTACACCTTC.

CDR3 nucleotides: TGCGCCAGCAATACCGCCGGGGACTCCTATAATTCACCCCTCCACTTT. Its translation: CASNTAGDSYNSPLHF. The chain joins TRBV5-1 to TRBJ1-6; D ambiguous. This CDR3 has 16 residues. V lost 6 bases and J lost 0, with 13 bases in between. Germline V gene lookup returns CDR1 SGHRS and CDR2 YFSETQ.

The chain recombines TRBV19 with TRBJ1-4; possibly TRBD1 for D (5 bases). The CDR3 loop spans 15 amino acids. The V and J ends lost 4 bases and 5 bases respectively, with 14 bases between them. Germline lookup yields CDR1 LNHDA and CDR2 SQIVND (reference sequence). The CDR3 bases are TGTGCCAGTAGTACGCGACAGACGATAAATGAAAAACTGTTTTTT. It yields the protein CASSTRQTINEKLFF.

The rearrangement uses TRBV5-1 and TRBJ2-5; 8 bases match TRBD1. The CDR3 runs to 14 residues. The germline V gene has CDR1 SGHRS and CDR2 YFSETQ. The V segment lost 4 bases and the J segment 5 bases; nucleotides outside the gene matches: 7. CDR3 DNA: TGCGCCAGCAGCCATGGACAGGGTGGGGAGACCCAGTACTTC. Translation: CASSHGQGGETQYF. Variable domain in full (rest from reference TRBV5-1 and TRBJ2-5): KAGVTQTPRYLIKTRGQQVTLSCSPISGHRSVSWYQQTPGQGLQFLFEYFSETQRNKGNFPGRFSGRQFSNSRSEMNVSTLELGDSALYLCASSHGQGGETQYFGPGTRLLVL.

The rearrangement links TRBV20-1 to TRBJ2-5, with D perhaps matching TRBD2 (6 bases). CDR3 size: 11 residues. Trimming left V 3 bases short and J 7 bases short, with 9 bases between. Germline values: CDR1 DFQATT, CDR2 SNEGSKA (reference sequence). For the CDR3, the DNA is TGCAGTGCTAGTGAAGCGGGGACCCAGTACTTC. It is translated as CSASEAGTQYF.

J is TRBJ2-3 and V is TRBV6-1; possible D gene TRBD1, 5 bases. The germline V and J ends were trimmed by 8 bases and 3 bases, with 18 bases remaining between them. The length of the CDR3 is 15 residues. Germline V gene data show CDR1 as MNHNS and CDR2 as SASEGT. The CDR3 is CASSRALGQTDTQYF. The CDR3 DNA follows: TGTGCCAGCTCTAGGGCCCTGGGGCAAACAGATACGCAGTATTTT.

J is TRBJ2-2 and V is TRBV30; TRBD1 is a possible D gene (5 bases). Germline CDR1 GTSNPN, CDR2 SVGIG (reference sequence). The V and J ends lost 0 bases and 3 bases respectively, with 11 bases between them. The CDR3 sequence is 15 residues long. The CDR3 sequence is CAWSVGATDTGELFF. CDR3 sequence (DNA): TGTGCCTGGAGTGTAGGGGCGACCGACACCGGGGAGCTGTTTTTT.

The chain recombines TRBV19 with TRBJ2-7; TRBD1 aligns across 10 bases. The germline CDR1 and CDR2 sequences are LNHDA and SQIVND (reference sequence). The V gene end was trimmed by 6 bases and the J gene end by 2 bases; junction bases not matched to a gene: 7. The CDR3 sequence is 15 residues long. In DNA, the CDR3 is TGTGCCAGTAGAATCCGGGACAGGGGCACCTACGAGCAGTACTTC. Its protein is CASRIRDRGTYEQYF. The full variable domain, rest sourced from reference TRBV19 and TRBJ2-7, is DGGITQSPKYLFRKEGQNVTLSCEQNLNHDAMYWYRQDPGQGLRLIYYSQIVNDFQKGDIAEGYSVSREKKESFPLTVTSAQKNPTAFYLCASRIRDRGTYEQYFGPGTRLTVT.

The gene calls are TRBV7-9 and TRBJ2-5, with D perhaps matching TRBD2 (5 bases). Germline loops: CDR1 SEHNR, CDR2 FQNEAQ (reference sequence). Trimming took off 5 bases at V and 5 bases at J, with 12 bases between the two ends. The CDR3 length is 13 residues. This CDR3 is CASSGREWETQYF. The CDR3 DNA follows: TGTGCCAGCAGCGGAAGGGAGTGGGAGACCCAGTACTTC.

The chain uses TRBV10-3 and TRBJ2-5; D may be TRBD1 (6 bases). Judging by the DNA end, TRBJ2-7 fits better; the J call may be wrong. The CDR3 loop spans 12 amino acids. Germline V gives CDR1 ENHRY, CDR2 SYGVKD. CDR3 in DNA: TGTGCCACCAGAAGGGGGTCCTACGAGCAGTACTTC. Protein: CATRRGSYEQYF.

The chain joins TRBV29-1 to TRBJ2-7, with D perhaps matching TRBD1 (6 bases). V gave up 0 bases and J gave up 1 base, with 16 bases separating them. This CDR3 spans 16 amino acids. The germline gives CDR1 SQVTM, CDR2 ANQGSEA. CDR3 DNA: TGCAGCGTTGAAGATCCAGAGGACAGAGGTTCCTACGAGCAGTACTTC. It codes for CSVEDPEDRGSYEQYF.

The chain is built from TRBV19 and TRBJ1-5; 7 nucleotides match TRBD1. The V gene end was trimmed by 9 bases and the J gene end by 2 bases; junction bases not matched to a gene: 10. The CDR3 totals 15 residues. From germline, CDR1 is LNHDA and CDR2 SQIVND (reference sequence). The CDR3 region is CASSGGGSGNQPQHF. The CDR3 nucleotides are TGTGCCAGCAGTGGAGGGGGCAGCGGCAATCAGCCCCAGCATTTT.

In DNA, the CDR3 is TGTGCCAGCACCGAGATGGGGGCCAGCGAGCAGTACTTC. Its protein product is CASTEMGASEQYF. The J gene is TRBJ2-7, the V gene TRBV6-5; possible D gene TRBD1, 6 bases. Per the germline V gene, CDR1 is MNHEY and CDR2 is SVGAGI. The V gene lost 7 bases and the J gene lost 6 bases, with 16 bases spanning the gap. This CDR3 comprises 13 residues.

This rearrangement joins TRBV28 to TRBJ1-1; 7 bases fit TRBD1. The V gene end was trimmed by 6 bases and the J gene end by 1 base; junction bases not matched to a gene: 5. The CDR3 has 14 amino acids. The germline gives CDR1 MDHEN, CDR2 SYDVKM. The DNA of the CDR3 is TGTGCCAGCAGCATGGGACAGCGGAACACTGAAGCTTTCTTT. It yields the protein CASSMGQRNTEAFF.

The V gene is TRBV28, the J gene TRBJ1-5; D might be TRBD1 (6 bases). This CDR3 has 15 residues. Deletions cut 6 bases from V and 7 bases from J, with 19 bases between. Germline lookup yields CDR1 MDHEN and CDR2 SYDVKM. The DNA for the CDR3 is TGTGCCAGCAGGCTAATCGAACAGGGCGAACAGCCCCAGCATTTT. It yields the protein CASRLIEQGEQPQHF.

The chain couples TRBV4-2 to TRBJ2-2; a weak D match, TRBD2 (6 bases). Germline V gives CDR1 LGHNA, CDR2 YNFKEQ. The CDR3 extends over 14 amino acids. V dropped 8 bases and J dropped 0 bases, with 10 bases sitting between them. The CDR3 here is CASQAGPNTGELFF. In DNA, the CDR3 is TGTGCCAGCCAGGCGGGGCCGAACACCGGGGAGCTGTTTTTT.

The gene calls are TRBV7-2 and TRBJ2-7; possible D gene TRBD1, 5 bases. Trimming left V 2 bases short and J 3 bases short, with 11 bases between. Germline V gives CDR1 SGHTA, CDR2 FQGNSA. This CDR3 spans 14 amino acids. Here the CDR3 DNA reads TGTGCCAGCAGCTTATATGGTCAGGGCTACGAGCAGTACTTC. Its protein is CASSLYGQGYEQYF.

The chain couples TRBV19 to TRBJ2-7, with D unclear. The germline gives CDR1 LNHDA, CDR2 SQIVND (reference sequence). V was pared by 3 bases and J by 5 bases, with 5 bases between. The CDR3 length is 11 residues. CDR3 bases: TGTGCCAGTAGTATGGGCAACGAGCAGTACTTC. It translates to CASSMGNEQYF. The whole variable domain, filled in from reference TRBV19 and TRBJ2-7, reads DGGITQSPKYLFRKEGQNVTLSCEQNLNHDAMYWYRQDPGQGLRLIYYSQIVNDFQKGDIAEGYSVSREKKESFPLTVTSAQKNPTAFYLCASSMGNEQYFGPGTRLTVT.

In DNA, the CDR3 is TGCGCCAGCAACTCCGGGACAGGGGGCACTGAAGCTTTCTTT. This translates into CASNSGTGGTEAFF. The chain carries TRBV5-1 and TRBJ1-1; 11 bases are a match to TRBD1. The V gene end was trimmed by 6 bases and the J gene end by 4 bases; junction bases not matched to a gene: 5. Germline V gives CDR1 SGHRS, CDR2 YFSETQ. This CDR3 spans 14 amino acids.

The V call is TRBV7-9, the J call TRBJ2-3, with D hard to call. The CDR3 contains 13 residues. CDR1 and CDR2 from the germline V gene are SEHNR and FQNEAQ (reference sequence). V gave up 11 bases and J gave up 9 bases, with 21 bases separating them. CDR3 in DNA: TGTGCCGCTGAGTCCGGGTCTCAAGGAACGCAGTATTTT. This encodes CAAESGSQGTQYF.

The V call is TRBV28, the J call TRBJ1-4, with D possibly TRBD1 on 6 matching bases. With 7 bases removed from V and 7 bases from J, the gap between germline ends came to 10 bases. This CDR3 is 12 amino acids long. Germline V gene data show CDR1 as MDHEN and CDR2 as SYDVKM. This chain's CDR3 is CASKGGSEKLFF. The DNA of the CDR3 is TGTGCCAGCAAGGGGGGGAGTGAAAAACTGTTTTTT.

The chain uses TRBV9 and TRBJ2-3, with 14 bases lining up with TRBD2. Germline CDR1 reads SGDLS; CDR2 reads YYNGEE. The V and J ends lost 0 bases and 6 bases, in that order; junction bases with no gene match: 9. There are 18 residues in the CDR3. This CDR3 is CASSVAAGTSGSGDTQYF. In nucleotides, the CDR3 is TGTGCCAGCAGCGTAGCAGCGGGGACTAGCGGGAGCGGTGATACGCAGTATTTT. The full variable domain, rest sourced from reference TRBV9 and TRBJ2-3, is DSGVTQTPKHLITATGQRVTLRCSPRSGDLSVYWYQQSLDQGLQFLIQYYNGEERAKGNILERFSAQQFPDLHSELNLSSLELGDSALYFCASSVAAGTSGSGDTQYFGPGTRLTVL.

The chain is built from TRBV6-5 and TRBJ1-3; the D is unclear. Between the trimmed V and J ends, which lost 4 bases and 4 bases, there was a span of 14 bases. This CDR3 region has 15 residues. CDR1 is MNHEY and CDR2 is SVGAGI in the germline V gene. The CDR3 reads CASSFHYSIGNTIYF. In nucleotides, the CDR3 is TGTGCCAGCAGTTTCCATTACTCAATCGGAAACACCATATATTTT.

This sequence joins TRBV5-5 and TRBJ2-3; D is unresolved. From germline, CDR1 is SGHKS and CDR2 YYEKEE (reference sequence). The CDR3 is made up of 11 amino acids. V lost 4 bases to trimming and J lost 10 bases, with 10 bases between them. DNA of the CDR3: TGTGCCAGCAGCCCCGCGAGTGCGCAGTATTTT. It translates to CASSPASAQYF.